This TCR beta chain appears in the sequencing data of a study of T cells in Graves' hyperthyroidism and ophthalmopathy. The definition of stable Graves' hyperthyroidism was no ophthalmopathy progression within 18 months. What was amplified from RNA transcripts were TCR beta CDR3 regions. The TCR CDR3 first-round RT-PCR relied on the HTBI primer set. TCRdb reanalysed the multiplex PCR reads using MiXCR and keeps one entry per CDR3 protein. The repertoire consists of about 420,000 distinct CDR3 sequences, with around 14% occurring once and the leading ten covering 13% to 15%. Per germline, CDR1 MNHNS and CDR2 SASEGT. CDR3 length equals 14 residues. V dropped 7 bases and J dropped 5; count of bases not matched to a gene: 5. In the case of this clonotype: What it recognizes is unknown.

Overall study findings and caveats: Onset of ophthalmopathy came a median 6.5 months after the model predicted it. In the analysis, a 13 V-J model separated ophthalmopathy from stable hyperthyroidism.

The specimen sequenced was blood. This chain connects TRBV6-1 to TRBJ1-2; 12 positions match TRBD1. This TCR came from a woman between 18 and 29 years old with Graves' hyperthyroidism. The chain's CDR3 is CASTRDRGLYGYTF. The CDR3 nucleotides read TGTGCCAGCACCCGGGACAGGGGGCTTTATGGCTACACCTTC.